This section outlines one TCR beta chain sequence together with its context. In germline, CDR1 is SGHNT, CDR2 YYREEE (reference sequence). This CDR3 contains 15 residues. Losses at the gene ends were 0 bases for V and 5 bases for J; bases not matched to a gene: 3. These data belong to a study of blood T cell repertoires in COVID-19. On the study more broadly: Donors in the United States, Italy and Spain gave samples during acute or convalescent COVID-19. In each case, the material was cDNA or gDNA derived from T cells, B-cell-depleted T cells, or PBMCs.

In the authors' workflow: Estimated nucleated cell counts came from reference gene primer amplification. TCRdb's copy holds only in-frame clones and misses some; the assay was immunoSEQ multiplex PCR. The V and J calls and the clone size are those of that table, but D and trimming were determined from the DNA. The sample holds around 140,000 clones; about three quarters are singletons and the top ten take approximately 4.5%. This chain uses TRBV5-4 with TRBJ2-1; 9 bases fit TRBD2. The TCR comes from a woman of 80 years or more with active or convalescent COVID-19. The specimen was peripheral blood. CDR3 nucleotides: TGTGCCAGCAGCTTGGAGCTAGCGGGGCACAATGAGCAGTTCTTC. Translation gives CASSLELAGHNEQFF.